This T cell receptor (beta chain) was sequenced in a study of blood T cell repertoires in COVID-19. The V end was cut by 0 bases, the J end by 4 bases, with 12 bases between. From germline, CDR1 is LNHDA and CDR2 SQIVND (reference sequence). This CDR3 is built from 15 residues. The protocol was immunoSEQ multiplex PCR, while the TCRdb copy is restricted to in-frame clones and leaves out a portion. The table records roughly 250,000 clones, roughly four fifths of them present only once. The chain joins TRBV19 to TRBJ1-1, with a weak D call TRBD1 (5 bases). The TCR originated in a middle-aged woman who had been exposed to COVID-19. The sequenced sample consisted of PBMCs or T cells enriched from blood (not recorded which). The CDR3 DNA sequence: TGTGCCAGTAGTATAGAAGAGGGGAGGGGCACTGAAGCTTTCTTT. Translation gives CASSIEEGRGTEAFF. Variable domain in full (rest from reference TRBV19 and TRBJ1-1): DGGITQSPKYLFRKEGQNVTLSCEQNLNHDAMYWYRQDPGQGLRLIYYSQIVNDFQKGDIAEGYSVSREKKESFPLTVTSAQKNPTAFYLCASSIEEGRGTEAFFGQGTRLTVV.